The clone carrying this TCR beta chain has only a few counts. Sequence at one end of the junction differs from germline and may be a read error. The germline V gene encodes CDR1 MNHEY and CDR2 SMNVEV (reference sequence). This CDR3 comprises 14 residues. These data originate in a study of blood T cells in healthy people across ages. It was with a sample-barcoded 5' primer and a J-beta primer mix that a second PCR of about 7 to 12 cycles was run. One entry per CDR3 protein, called by TCRdb with MiXCR from the 5' RACE reads. The table records hundreds of thousands of distinct CDR3 sequences, around 48% of them present only once.

This chain links TRBV27 with TRBJ1-1; no definite D call. The TCR comes from an older woman in good health. Sequenced input: blood. The CDR3 sequence: CASSISGVNTEAFF. The CDR3 nucleotides are TGTGCCAGCAGTATATCGGGTGTTAACACTGAAGCTTTCTTT.